A single sample is the source of the 19 T cell receptor beta chains below, sequenced in a study of cytomegalovirus exposure and HLA in healthy donors. Both 60 Vbeta primers and 13 Jbeta primers went into the PCR. Only in-frame clones appear in the TCRdb table, and some are missing; sequencing was by immunoSEQ multiplex PCR. The sample has about 210,000 clones, 82% seen once. The sample was PBMCs. These receptors all stem from a man aged 40-49 years in good health and CMV-seropositive.

V usage is TRBV6-7 and J usage is TRBJ2-7, with D hard to call. TRBV6-7 is placed among ORFs of uncertain function. The CDR3 covers 15 residues. V was trimmed by 0 bases and J by 3 bases, leaving 12 bases between them. The CDR3 coding sequence is TGTGCCAGCAGTTACTCGGTAAAGCACCTCTACGAGCAGTACTTC. Amino acids: CASSYSVKHLYEQYF.

The rearrangement joins TRBV5-1 to TRBJ2-1; 8 nucleotides line up with TRBD2. After removal of 1 base from V and 6 bases from J, the junction contained 3 bases not matched to a gene. Germline lookup yields CDR1 SGHRS and CDR2 YFSETQ. The CDR3 runs 14 residues. The CDR3 is CASSLSSGANEQFF. The CDR3 DNA follows: TGCGCCAGCAGCTTGAGTAGCGGGGCCAATGAGCAGTTCTTC.

This clone showed up just once. This chain connects TRBV5-6 to TRBJ2-2; 8 bases align to TRBD2. Germline V gene lookup returns CDR1 SGHDT and CDR2 YYEEEE. The CDR3 loop spans 17 amino acids. J gave up 3 bases and V 2 bases, and 9 bases lay outside the gene matches. CDR3: CASSFWREEGDTGELFF. The CDR3 DNA sequence: TGTGCCAGCAGCTTTTGGCGGGAGGAAGGGGACACCGGGGAGCTGTTTTTT. The entire variable domain, with the rest obtained from reference TRBV5-6 and TRBJ2-2, is as follows: DAGVTQSPTHLIKTRGQQVTLRCSPKSGHDTVSWYQQALGQGPQFIFQYYEEEERQRGNFPDRFSGHQFPNYSSELNVNALLLGDSALYLCASSFWREEGDTGELFFGEGSRLTVL.

The chain's CDR3 is CASSPPDRVIGETQYF. CDR3 in DNA: TGTGCCAGCAGTCCCCCGGACAGGGTAATTGGAGAGACCCAGTACTTC. This chain connects TRBV25-1 to TRBJ2-5; 8 bases map to TRBD1. V trimming: 5 bases; J trimming: 4 bases; junction bases outside the gene matches: 12. Germline CDR1 is MGHDK and CDR2 is SYGVNS. CDR3 size: 16 residues.

DNA of the CDR3: TGTGCCACCAGCGTCCAGATGGACACTGAAGCTTTCTTT. Protein: CATSVQMDTEAFF. The chain couples TRBV6-5 to TRBJ1-1; D is unclear. The V end lost 10 bases, the J end lost 3 bases, and 15 bases lay between the germline ends. The length of the CDR3 is 13 residues. The germline V gene encodes CDR1 MNHEY and CDR2 SVGAGI.

The rearrangement links TRBV9 to TRBJ2-3; 9 nucleotides line up with TRBD1. The V gene end was trimmed by 4 bases and the J gene end by 11 bases; junction bases not matched to a gene: 14. This CDR3 spans 15 amino acids. Germline CDR1 reads SGDLS; CDR2 reads YYNGEE. In DNA form, the CDR3 reads TGTGCCAGCAGCCCGGTACAGGGGGCGCAGAGGGAGCAGTATTTT. Translation: CASSPVQGAQREQYF.

The CDR3 reads CASSTSGSNNEQFF. As DNA, the CDR3 is TGTGCCAGCAGCACTAGCGGGAGCAACAATGAGCAGTTCTTC. The V call is TRBV7-3, the J call TRBJ2-1, with 11 bases matching TRBD2. The CDR3 is 14 amino acids. The germline CDR1 and CDR2 sequences are SGHTA and FQGTGA. Trimming at V came to 5 bases and at J to 5 bases, leaving 2 bases not matched to a gene. Together with reference TRBV7-3 and TRBJ2-1, the CDR3 gives the full variable domain: GAGVSQTPSNKVTEKGKYVELRCDPISGHTALYWYRQSLGQGPEFLIYFQGTGAADDSGLPNDRFFAVRPEGSVSTLKIQRTERGDSAVYLCASSTSGSNNEQFFGPGTRLTVL.

This clone was detected once. The CDR3, as DNA: TGTGCCGGGGCCGTTGGCAGCTATGGCTACACCTTC. Protein product: CAGAVGSYGYTF. This chain joins TRBV30 and TRBJ1-2, with D possibly matching TRBD1 (5 bases). Trimming cost V 8 bases and J 4 bases, with 14 bases left between them. The CDR3 contains 12 residues. Germline V CDR1 and CDR2: GTSNPN, SVGIG (reference sequence).

This chain connects TRBV5-6 to TRBJ2-7; D not certain. V lost 2 bases to trimming and J lost 1 base, with 7 bases between them. The CDR3 covers 13 residues. CDR1 SGHDT and CDR2 YYEEEE come from the germline V gene. The CDR3 protein is CASSFSGSYEQYF. CDR3 coding DNA: TGTGCCAGCAGCTTTTCAGGTTCCTACGAGCAGTACTTC.

The gene calls are TRBV27 and TRBJ2-1, with 7 bases identical to TRBD2. Germline CDR1 and CDR2: MNHEY and SMNVEV (reference sequence). V dropped 4 bases and J dropped 8; count of bases not matched to a gene: 5. This CDR3 contains 13 residues. The CDR3 spells CASSSRGGYEQFF. The CDR3 nucleotides read TGTGCCAGCAGTTCCCGGGGAGGGTATGAGCAGTTCTTC.

V usage is TRBV30 and J usage is TRBJ1-6; D remains unclear. Per germline, CDR1 GTSNPN and CDR2 SVGIG (reference sequence). V was shortened by 1 base and J by 10 bases, with 11 bases between the two germline ends. This CDR3 has 13 amino acids. The chain's CDR3 is CAWSARGGSPLHF. The CDR3 DNA reads as TGTGCCTGGAGTGCTCGGGGAGGCTCACCCCTCCACTTT.

The J gene is TRBJ2-2, the V gene TRBV5-1; D is unresolved. The ends were cut back, 0 bases at V and 4 bases at J, with 10 bases in the middle. The germline gives CDR1 SGHRS, CDR2 YFSETQ. The CDR3 loop spans 15 amino acids. This CDR3 is CASSLVTSGTGELFF. Here the CDR3 DNA reads TGCGCCAGCAGCTTGGTCACATCGGGCACCGGGGAGCTGTTTTTT.

The chain links TRBV5-6 to TRBJ1-6; TRBD1 matches at 9 bases. Germline V gene lookup returns CDR1 SGHDT and CDR2 YYEEEE. The CDR3 is made up of 15 amino acids. J lost 10 bases, V lost 1 base, and 6 bases had no gene match. The CDR3 protein is CASSLWDREGSPLHF. In DNA form, the CDR3 reads TGTGCCAGCAGCTTGTGGGACAGGGAGGGATCACCCCTCCACTTT. Using reference TRBV5-6 and TRBJ1-6 for the parts outside the CDR3, the full variable domain is DAGVTQSPTHLIKTRGQQVTLRCSPKSGHDTVSWYQQALGQGPQFIFQYYEEEERQRGNFPDRFSGHQFPNYSSELNVNALLLGDSALYLCASSLWDREGSPLHFGNGTRLTVT.

This clone was observed a few times. The chain recombines TRBV23-1 with TRBJ2-6; possible D gene TRBD2, 6 bases. TRBV23-1 is known as an ORF, though its function is uncertain. Trimming stripped 0 bases from V and 0 bases from J, with 15 bases between. CDR3 length: 19 amino acids. In nucleotides, the CDR3 is TGCGCCAGCAGTCAATCGATGGGACTGCGGAACTCTGGGGCCAACGTCCTGACTTTC. Its translation: CASSQSMGLRNSGANVLTF.

Concerning this clone: The same CDR3 arises from other DNA sequences in this sample as well. The chain is built from TRBV6-1 and TRBJ2-7; TRBD2 matches at 7 bases. Germline lookup yields CDR1 MNHNS and CDR2 SASEGT. The CDR3 loop spans 15 amino acids. With V trimmed by 3 bases and J by 0 bases, 5 bases remained unmatched. CDR3 DNA: TGTGCCAGCAGTGAGGGGCTAGCGGTCTCCTACGAGCAGTACTTC. Translated, it gives CASSEGLAVSYEQYF.

This chain connects TRBV7-3 to TRBJ2-1; tentatively, D is TRBD2 (6 bases). The germline V and J ends were trimmed by 2 bases and 5 bases, with 10 bases remaining between them. In germline, CDR1 is SGHTA, CDR2 FQGTGA. This CDR3 has 14 residues. Here the CDR3 DNA reads TGTGCCAGCAGCTTAGCGGGAATAAACAATGAGCAGTTCTTC. This codes for CASSLAGINNEQFF. Looking up the rest from reference TRBV7-3 and TRBJ2-1 gives the full variable domain: GAGVSQTPSNKVTEKGKYVELRCDPISGHTALYWYRQSLGQGPEFLIYFQGTGAADDSGLPNDRFFAVRPEGSVSTLKIQRTERGDSAVYLCASSLAGINNEQFFGPGTRLTVL.

Concerning this clone: Different DNA sequences within this sample yield the same CDR3. This chain links TRBV6-5 with TRBJ1-2, with 7 bases matching TRBD1. The CDR3 is made up of 14 amino acids. With V trimmed by 6 bases and J by 1 base, 5 bases remained unmatched. Germline values: CDR1 MNHEY, CDR2 SVGAGI. The CDR3 nucleotides are TGTGCCAGCAGCTACCGGGACAGTAACTATGGCTACACCTTC. This codes for CASSYRDSNYGYTF.

J is TRBJ2-5 and V is TRBV5-6; unclear D gene. There are 14 residues in the CDR3. Looked up from germline, CDR1 is SGHDT and CDR2 is YYEEEE. Trimming left V 2 bases short and J 5 bases short, with 13 bases between. The CDR3 protein is CASSFRVSTETQYF. CDR3 nucleotides: TGTGCCAGCAGCTTTCGGGTTAGCACGGAGACCCAGTACTTC.

This sequence joins TRBV6-1 and TRBJ2-1; no definite D call. Trimming shortened V by 7 bases and J by 0 bases, and 10 bases separated the two germline ends. Germline CDR1 MNHNS, CDR2 SASEGT. The CDR3 extends over 14 amino acids. For the CDR3, the DNA is TGTGCCAGCACTATGGGCATCTCCTACAATGAGCAGTTCTTC. Amino acids: CASTMGISYNEQFF.